Shown below are 18 T cell receptor beta chains from a single sample sequenced in a study of blood T cell repertoires in COVID-19. Data came from immunoSEQ multiplex PCR; TCRdb stores just in-frame clones and leaves some out. Of more than 140,000 clones listed, around 90% are singletons. The sample was peripheral blood. The receptors were gathered from a woman aged 55-75 years with acute or convalescent COVID-19.

The V and J genes are TRBV28 and TRBJ1-2; 9 bases line up with TRBD1. V shed 8 bases and J 3 bases; nucleotides not matched to a gene: 7. The CDR3 length is 14 residues. From germline, CDR1 is MDHEN and CDR2 SYDVKM. Here the CDR3 reads CASGRTGEHYGYTF. The CDR3 bases are TGTGCCAGCGGTAGGACAGGGGAGCACTATGGCTACACCTTC.

This chain joins TRBV3-1 (or the pseudogene TRBV3-2) and TRBJ1-2, with 9 bases identical to TRBD1. The CDR3 extends over 14 amino acids. Germline CDR1 is LGHDT and CDR2 is YNNKEL (reference sequence). Germline trimming cut 4 bases from V and 6 bases from J; bases unmatched to any gene: 6. The CDR3 DNA follows: TGTGCCAGCAGCCCGCCGACAGGGGGGAATGGCTACACCTTC. Translating it yields CASSPPTGGNGYTF.

Comment on this clone: The same CDR3 is also encoded by other DNA sequences in this sample. The rearrangement links TRBV18 to TRBJ1-1, with 8 bases that match TRBD1. Germline V gene sequence: CDR1 KGHSH, CDR2 LQKENI. J gave up 1 base and V 3 bases, and 1 base lay outside the gene matches. The CDR3 is 14 amino acids. CDR3 coding DNA: TGTGCCAGCTCACCGGGACAGGAGAACACTGAAGCTTTCTTT. This encodes CASSPGQENTEAFF.

This chain uses TRBV7-2 with TRBJ2-1, with D uncertain. Trimming shortened V by 4 bases and J by 7 bases, and 11 bases separated the two germline ends. The CDR3 consists of 13 residues. Per the germline V gene, CDR1 is SGHTA and CDR2 is FQGNSA. The CDR3 nucleotides are TGTGCCAGCAGCTCCCAGCGTGAAAATGAGCAGTTCTTC. This sequence encodes CASSSQRENEQFF.

The genes are TRBV6-5 and TRBJ2-3; TRBD2 matches 7 bases. Trimming at V came to 1 base and at J to 6 bases, leaving 4 bases not matched to a gene. CDR3 length: 14 residues. Germline V gene data show CDR1 as MNHEY and CDR2 as SVGAGI. The CDR3 spells CASSYLSGGDTQYF. The CDR3 DNA is TGTGCCAGCAGTTACTTGTCCGGGGGGGATACGCAGTATTTT.

The chain links TRBV2 to TRBJ2-5, with 9 bases lining up with TRBD2. The CDR3 contains 17 residues. J gave up 1 base and V 6 bases, and 12 bases lay outside the gene matches. Germline CDR1 SNHLY, CDR2 FYNNEI. CDR3 protein: CASRRGLSGGGQETQYF. The CDR3 DNA reads as TGTGCCAGCAGAAGAGGACTTAGCGGGGGTGGCCAAGAGACCCAGTACTTC.

The chain carries TRBV7-2 and TRBJ2-3, with D hard to call. Per germline, CDR1 SGHTA and CDR2 FQGNSA. Trimming stripped 4 bases from V and 1 base from J, with 6 bases between. The length of the CDR3 is 13 residues. CDR3 residues: CASSSRGTDTQYF. The CDR3 DNA reads TGTGCCAGCAGCTCCCGGGGCACAGATACGCAGTATTTT.

The chain has TRBV7-2 and TRBJ1-1; 8 bases match TRBD1. V dropped 5 bases and J dropped 4; count of bases not matched to a gene: 6. The V gene's germline CDR1 is SGHTA and CDR2 FQGNSA. CDR3 length: 14 amino acids. The CDR3 DNA reads TGTGCCAGCAGCCCTCGACAGGGGATCACTGAAGCTTTCTTT. Its protein is CASSPRQGITEAFF.

The chain combines TRBV28 with TRBJ2-7; TRBD2 is a possible D gene (7 bases). Trimming pared 5 bases from V and 0 bases from J, leaving 17 bases between. The CDR3 totals 16 residues. Germline CDR1 MDHEN, CDR2 SYDVKM. This CDR3 is CASSPPGGGVSYEQYF. The CDR3 coding sequence is TGTGCCAGCAGTCCGCCGGGGGGCGGGGTCTCCTACGAGCAGTACTTC.

This clone was seen once. The rearrangement joins TRBV6-5 to TRBJ1-1; D is ambiguous. This CDR3 region has 13 residues. In germline, CDR1 is MNHEY, CDR2 SVGAGI. The V end was cut by 4 bases, the J end by 7 bases, with 13 bases between. As DNA, the CDR3 is TGTGCCAGCAGTTTAAACGGAGGTCTTGAAGCTTTCTTT. Translated: CASSLNGGLEAFF.

The rearrangement uses TRBV27 and TRBJ2-1; unclear D gene. Deletions cut 3 bases from V and 4 bases from J, with 7 bases between. This CDR3 contains 13 residues. The germline gives CDR1 MNHEY, CDR2 SMNVEV (reference sequence). The chain's CDR3 is CASSFRDYNEQFF. The CDR3 DNA sequence: TGTGCCAGCAGTTTCCGAGATTACAATGAGCAGTTCTTC.

The chain links TRBV6-5 to TRBJ1-4; D remains unclear. V was pared by 7 bases and J by 8 bases, with 11 bases between. Per germline, CDR1 MNHEY and CDR2 SVGAGI. This CDR3 comprises 12 residues. The CDR3 region is CASNLSGEKLFF. Written as DNA, the CDR3 is TGTGCCAGCAACCTATCGGGGGAAAAACTGTTTTTT.

The chain uses TRBV11-2 and TRBJ2-7; D might be TRBD2 (5 bases). Trimming pared 5 bases from V and 6 bases from J, leaving 11 bases between. Looked up from germline, CDR1 is SGHAT and CDR2 is FQNNGV. This CDR3 is built from 12 residues. For the CDR3, the DNA is TGTGCCAGCAGCACCCGGACTGGCGAGCAGTACTTC. Protein product: CASSTRTGEQYF.

This clone was seen a handful of times. The chain has TRBV12-3 or TRBV12-4 and TRBJ1-5; D remains unclear. V gave up 3 bases and J gave up 5 bases, with 8 bases separating them. The CDR3 totals 13 residues. CDR3 DNA sequence: TGTGCCAGCAGTTTCGGGAGATATCAGCCCCAGCATTTT. Translation gives CASSFGRYQPQHF.

The CDR3: CASSQQPDTSYYGYTF. The CDR3 coding sequence is TGTGCCAGCAGCCAGCAGCCCGACACCTCATACTATGGCTACACCTTC. The rearrangement joins TRBV7-6 to TRBJ1-2; D call uncertain. Germline V lookup: CDR1 SGHVS, CDR2 FNYEAQ. The germline V and J ends were trimmed by 5 bases and 3 bases, with 19 bases remaining between them. The CDR3 consists of 16 residues.

The chain carries TRBV19 and TRBJ1-1; 8 nucleotides line up with TRBD1. After removal of 5 bases from V and 5 bases from J, the junction contained 16 bases not matched to a gene. This CDR3 comprises 17 residues. Looked up from germline, CDR1 is LNHDA and CDR2 is SQIVND (reference sequence). The CDR3, as DNA: TGTGCCAGTAGTTACAACTCGCCAGGGGGCTCAGGGACTGAAGCTTTCTTT. This encodes CASSYNSPGGSGTEAFF.

This sequence joins TRBV9 and TRBJ1-2, with TRBD1 matching 8 bases. Germline CDR1 SGDLS, CDR2 YYNGEE. V was pared by 0 bases and J by 0 bases, with 1 base of the junction left unmatched. This CDR3 comprises 15 residues. In DNA, the CDR3 is TGTGCCAGCAGCGTAGCGGACAGGGCTAACTATGGCTACACCTTC. This sequence encodes CASSVADRANYGYTF.

This clone was recorded only once. The V gene is TRBV28, the J gene TRBJ1-2; D is perhaps TRBD1 (5 bases). Deletions cut 3 bases from V and 5 bases from J, with 7 bases between. The V gene's germline CDR1 is MDHEN and CDR2 SYDVKM. The CDR3 consists of 12 residues. Here the CDR3 reads CASSFRQYGYTF. CDR3 coding DNA: TGTGCCAGCAGTTTCAGACAGTATGGCTACACCTTC.